This entry lists 2 T cell receptor beta chains sequenced from one sample in a study of T cell responses to AZD1222 COVID-19 vaccine. Only in-frame clones appear in the TCRdb table, and some are missing; sequencing was by immunoSEQ multiplex PCR. The sample consists of around 190,000 clones, 88% of them appearing once. The sequences come from peripheral blood, collected on day 0 of AZD1222 vaccination. The source of these receptors is an adult in good health.

The rearrangement uses TRBV6-5 and TRBJ2-1; 9 positions match TRBD1. CDR1 and CDR2 from the germline V gene are MNHEY and SVGAGI. V trimming: 5 bases; J trimming: 5 bases; junction bases outside the gene matches: 7. This CDR3 contains 15 residues. CDR3: CASSQSRDRDNEQFF. The CDR3 region has the DNA TGTGCCAGCAGTCAATCGAGGGACAGGGACAATGAGCAGTTCTTC.

Note on this clone: This same CDR3 is encoded by further DNA sequences in the sample. The gene calls are TRBV5-1 and TRBJ1-1; maybe TRBD1 (6 bases). The CDR3 covers 14 residues. The germline CDR1 and CDR2 sequences are SGHRS and YFSETQ. V shed 3 bases and J shed 0 bases, with 9 bases lying between them. In nucleotides, the CDR3 is TGCGCCAGCAGCTCCGGACAGCTGAACACTGAAGCTTTCTTT. Its protein is CASSSGQLNTEAFF.